Shown below are 3 T cell receptor beta chains from a single sample sequenced in a study of CD8+CD57+ T cells in acquired aplastic anemia. Genomic DNA constituted the template upon which TCR beta VDJ and CDR3 profiling was performed. MiXCR, applied by TCRdb to the reads, yields one record per CDR3 protein. This repertoire shows over 35,000 distinct CDR3 sequences, 65% to 70% found once; its top ten account for 23%. The source material was sorted CD4+, CD8+, or CD8+CD57+ T cells (not recorded which) from PBMCs. All receptors derive from a human donor in good health, serving as a control.

This clonotype has at least ten counts. V usage is TRBV5-1 and J usage is TRBJ1-6; no clear D. The CDR3 is 14 amino acids. Germline CDR1 SGHRS, CDR2 YFSETQ. V shed 1 base and J shed 9 bases, with 11 bases lying between them. CDR3 region: CASSLKGRFSPLHF. For the CDR3, the DNA is TGCGCCAGCAGCTTGAAAGGGAGGTTTTCACCCCTCCACTTT.

The J gene is TRBJ2-2, the V gene TRBV19, with a tentative D call TRBD1 (6 bases). The germline gives CDR1 LNHDA, CDR2 SQIVND (reference sequence). Trimming took off 8 bases at V and 2 bases at J, with 15 bases between the two ends. The CDR3 covers 15 residues. The CDR3 nucleotides read TGTGCCAGTCGTTACGAGGGGGAAAACACCGGGGAGCTGTTTTTT. This codes for CASRYEGENTGELFF.

The V and J genes are TRBV13 and TRBJ1-2; D remains unclear. Germline CDR1 PRHDT, CDR2 FYEKMQ (reference sequence). The CDR3 length is 14 residues. Trimming took 6 bases from V and 5 from J, leaving 16 bases between them. DNA of the CDR3: TGTGCCAGCAGTCTTGTTGGTCAGACTTATGGCTACACCTTC. This gives the protein CASSLVGQTYGYTF.